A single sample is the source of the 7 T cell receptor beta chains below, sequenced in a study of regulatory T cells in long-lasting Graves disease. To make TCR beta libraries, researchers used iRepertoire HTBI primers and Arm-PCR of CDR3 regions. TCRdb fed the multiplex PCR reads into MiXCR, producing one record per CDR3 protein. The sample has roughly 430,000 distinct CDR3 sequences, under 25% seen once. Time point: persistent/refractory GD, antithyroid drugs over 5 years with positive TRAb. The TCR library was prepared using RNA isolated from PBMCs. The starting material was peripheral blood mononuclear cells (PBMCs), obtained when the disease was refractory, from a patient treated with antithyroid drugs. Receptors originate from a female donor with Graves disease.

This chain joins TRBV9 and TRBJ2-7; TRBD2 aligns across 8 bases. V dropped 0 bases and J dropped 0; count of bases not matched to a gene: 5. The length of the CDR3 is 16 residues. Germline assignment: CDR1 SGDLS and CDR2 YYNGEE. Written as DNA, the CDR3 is TGTGCCAGCAGCGTAGGAAGCGGGGGTAGCTCCTACGAGCAGTACTTC. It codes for CASSVGSGGSSYEQYF.

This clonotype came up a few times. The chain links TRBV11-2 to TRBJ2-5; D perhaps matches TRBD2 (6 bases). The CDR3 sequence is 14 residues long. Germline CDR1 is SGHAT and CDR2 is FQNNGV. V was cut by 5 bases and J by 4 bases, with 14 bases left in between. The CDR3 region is CASSPAGRRETQYF. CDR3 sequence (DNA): TGTGCCAGCAGCCCGGCGGGGAGGCGAGAGACCCAGTACTTC.

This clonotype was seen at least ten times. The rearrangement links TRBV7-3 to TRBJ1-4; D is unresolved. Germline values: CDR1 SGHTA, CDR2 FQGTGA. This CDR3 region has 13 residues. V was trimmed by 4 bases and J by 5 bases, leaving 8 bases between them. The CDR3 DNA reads TGTGCCAGCAGCTCCAGCGTAAATGAAAAACTGTTTTTT. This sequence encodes CASSSSVNEKLFF.

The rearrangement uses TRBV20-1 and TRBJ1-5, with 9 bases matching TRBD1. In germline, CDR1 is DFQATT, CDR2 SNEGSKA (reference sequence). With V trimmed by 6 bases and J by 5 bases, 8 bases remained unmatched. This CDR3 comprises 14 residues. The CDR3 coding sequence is TGCAGTGCACCACAGGGGGCGTGGGATCAGCCCCAGCATTTT. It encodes CSAPQGAWDQPQHF.

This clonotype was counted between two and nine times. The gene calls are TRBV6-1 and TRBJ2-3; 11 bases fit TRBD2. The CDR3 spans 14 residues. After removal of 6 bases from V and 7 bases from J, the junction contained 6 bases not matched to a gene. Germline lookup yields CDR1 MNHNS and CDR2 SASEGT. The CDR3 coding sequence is TGTGCCAGCAGAGTAGCGGGAGGGGGGAATACGCAGTATTTT. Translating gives CASRVAGGGNTQYF.

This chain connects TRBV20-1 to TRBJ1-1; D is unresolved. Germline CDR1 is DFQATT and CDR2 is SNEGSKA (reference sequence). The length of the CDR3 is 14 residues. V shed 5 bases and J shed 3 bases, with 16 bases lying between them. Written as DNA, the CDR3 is TGCAGTGCTGAGCGGCGCCCGGAGGACACTGAAGCTTTCTTT. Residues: CSAERRPEDTEAFF.

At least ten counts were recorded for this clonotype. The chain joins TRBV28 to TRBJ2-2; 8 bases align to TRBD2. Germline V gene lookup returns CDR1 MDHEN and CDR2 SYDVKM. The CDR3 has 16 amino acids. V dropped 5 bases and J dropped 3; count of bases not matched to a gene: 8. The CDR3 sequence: CASSPVVGLDTGELFF. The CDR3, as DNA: TGTGCCAGCAGTCCTGTCGTGGGACTAGACACCGGGGAGCTGTTTTTT.